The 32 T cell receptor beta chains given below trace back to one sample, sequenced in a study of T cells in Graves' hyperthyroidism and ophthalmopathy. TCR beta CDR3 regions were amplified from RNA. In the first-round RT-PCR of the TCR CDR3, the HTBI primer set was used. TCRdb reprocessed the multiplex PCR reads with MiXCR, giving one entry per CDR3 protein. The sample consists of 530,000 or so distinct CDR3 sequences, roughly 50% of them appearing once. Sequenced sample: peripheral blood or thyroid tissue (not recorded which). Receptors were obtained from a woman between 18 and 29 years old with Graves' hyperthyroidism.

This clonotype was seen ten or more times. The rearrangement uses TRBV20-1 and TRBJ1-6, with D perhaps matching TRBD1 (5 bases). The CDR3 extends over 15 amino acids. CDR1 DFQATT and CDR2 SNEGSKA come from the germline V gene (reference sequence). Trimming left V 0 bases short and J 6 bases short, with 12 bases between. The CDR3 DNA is TGCAGTGCTAGAGATGCCCGGGACTTTAATTCACCCCTCCACTTT. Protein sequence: CSARDARDFNSPLHF.

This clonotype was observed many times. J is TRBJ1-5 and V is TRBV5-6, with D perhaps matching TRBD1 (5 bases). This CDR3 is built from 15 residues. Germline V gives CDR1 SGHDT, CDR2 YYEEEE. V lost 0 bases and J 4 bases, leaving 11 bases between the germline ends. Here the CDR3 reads CASSLGTRANQPQHF. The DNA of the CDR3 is TGTGCCAGCAGCTTGGGGACCAGGGCAAATCAGCCCCAGCATTTT. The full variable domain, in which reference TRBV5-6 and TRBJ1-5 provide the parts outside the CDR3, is DAGVTQSPTHLIKTRGQQVTLRCSPKSGHDTVSWYQQALGQGPQFIFQYYEEEERQRGNFPDRFSGHQFPNYSSELNVNALLLGDSALYLCASSLGTRANQPQHFGDGTRLSIL.

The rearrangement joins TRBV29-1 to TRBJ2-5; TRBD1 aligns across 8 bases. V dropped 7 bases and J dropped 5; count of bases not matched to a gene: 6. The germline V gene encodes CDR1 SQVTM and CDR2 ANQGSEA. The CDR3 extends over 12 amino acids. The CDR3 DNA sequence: TGCAGCGAAGACAGGGGTGGTGAGACCCAGTACTTC. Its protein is CSEDRGGETQYF.

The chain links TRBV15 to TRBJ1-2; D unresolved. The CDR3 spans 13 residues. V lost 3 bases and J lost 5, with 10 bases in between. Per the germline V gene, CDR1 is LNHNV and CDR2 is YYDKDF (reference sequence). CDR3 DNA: TGTGCCACCAGCAGCCAAGTGGGGTATGGCTACACCTTC. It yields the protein CATSSQVGYGYTF.

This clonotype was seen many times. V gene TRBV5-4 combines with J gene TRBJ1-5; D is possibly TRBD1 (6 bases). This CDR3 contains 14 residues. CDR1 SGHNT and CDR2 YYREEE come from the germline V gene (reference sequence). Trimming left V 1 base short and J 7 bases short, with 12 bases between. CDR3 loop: CASSLMGGGQPQHF. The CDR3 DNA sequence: TGTGCCAGCAGCTTGATGGGGGGCGGCCAGCCCCAGCATTTT.

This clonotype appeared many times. This CDR3 is CASSPDREGTEAFF. CDR3 DNA: TGCGCCAGCAGCCCCGACAGGGAGGGTACTGAAGCTTTCTTT. The rearrangement uses TRBV5-1 and TRBJ1-1, with 7 nucleotides matching TRBD1. V shed 4 bases and J 5 bases; nucleotides not matched to a gene: 8. Germline CDR1 reads SGHRS; CDR2 reads YFSETQ. This CDR3 contains 14 residues.

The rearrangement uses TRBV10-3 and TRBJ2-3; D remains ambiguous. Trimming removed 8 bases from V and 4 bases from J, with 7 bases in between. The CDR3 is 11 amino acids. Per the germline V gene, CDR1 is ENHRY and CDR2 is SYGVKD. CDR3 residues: CAIAAADTQYF. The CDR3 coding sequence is TGTGCCATCGCCGCGGCAGATACGCAGTATTTT.

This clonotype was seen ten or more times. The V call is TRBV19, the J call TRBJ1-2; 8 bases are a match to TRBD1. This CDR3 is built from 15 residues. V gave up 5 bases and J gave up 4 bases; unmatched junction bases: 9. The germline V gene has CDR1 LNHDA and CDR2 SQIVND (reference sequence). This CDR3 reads CASSPTQGASYGYTF. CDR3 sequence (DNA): TGTGCCAGTAGTCCTACGCAGGGGGCGAGCTATGGCTACACCTTC.

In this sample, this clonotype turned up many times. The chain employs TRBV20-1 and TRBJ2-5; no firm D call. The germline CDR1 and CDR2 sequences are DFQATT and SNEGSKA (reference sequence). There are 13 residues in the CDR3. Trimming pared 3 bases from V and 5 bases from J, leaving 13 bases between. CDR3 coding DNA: TGCAGTGCTAGCCTCCCCGAACGGGAGACCCAGTACTTC. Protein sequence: CSASLPERETQYF.

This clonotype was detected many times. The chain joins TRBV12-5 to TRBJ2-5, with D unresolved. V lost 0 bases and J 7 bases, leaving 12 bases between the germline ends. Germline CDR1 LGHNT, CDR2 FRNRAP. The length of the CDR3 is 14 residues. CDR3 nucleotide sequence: TGTGCTAGTGGTTTGGTAGGGCAGCCAATGACCCAGTACTTC. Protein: CASGLVGQPMTQYF.

CDR3 coding DNA: TGTGCCAGCAGTTTGAGTAGCGGGGGGGACGGGGAGCTGTTTTTT. Its protein product is CASSLSSGGDGELFF. This chain links TRBV12-3 or TRBV12-4 with TRBJ2-2; 11 bases agree with TRBD2. This CDR3 comprises 15 residues. The ends lost 3 bases at V and 7 bases at J; junction bases unmatched: 4.

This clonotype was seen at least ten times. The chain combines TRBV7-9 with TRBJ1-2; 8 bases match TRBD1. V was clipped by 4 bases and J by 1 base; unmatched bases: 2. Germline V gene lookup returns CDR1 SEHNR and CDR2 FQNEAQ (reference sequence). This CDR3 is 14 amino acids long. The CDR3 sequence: CASSSGGSNYGYTF. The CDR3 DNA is TGTGCCAGCAGCTCAGGGGGCAGTAACTATGGCTACACCTTC.

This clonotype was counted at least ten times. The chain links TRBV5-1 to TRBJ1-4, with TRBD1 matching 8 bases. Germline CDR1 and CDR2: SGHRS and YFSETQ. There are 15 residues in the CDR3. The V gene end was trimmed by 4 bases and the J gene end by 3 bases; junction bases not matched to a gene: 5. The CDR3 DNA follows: TGCGCCAGCAGCCTCTCAGGGGGCCCTAATGAAAAACTGTTTTTT. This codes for CASSLSGGPNEKLFF. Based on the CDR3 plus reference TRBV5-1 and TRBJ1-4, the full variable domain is KAGVTQTPRYLIKTRGQQVTLSCSPISGHRSVSWYQQTPGQGLQFLFEYFSETQRNKGNFPGRFSGRQFSNSRSEMNVSTLELGDSALYLCASSLSGGPNEKLFFGSGTQLSVL.

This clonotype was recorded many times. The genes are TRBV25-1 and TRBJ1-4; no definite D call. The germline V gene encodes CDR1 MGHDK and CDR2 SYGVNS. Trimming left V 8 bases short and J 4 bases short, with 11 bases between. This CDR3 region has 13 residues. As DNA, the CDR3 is TGTGCCAGCCCCCGGGCGGTTAATGAAAAACTGTTTTTT. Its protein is CASPRAVNEKLFF.

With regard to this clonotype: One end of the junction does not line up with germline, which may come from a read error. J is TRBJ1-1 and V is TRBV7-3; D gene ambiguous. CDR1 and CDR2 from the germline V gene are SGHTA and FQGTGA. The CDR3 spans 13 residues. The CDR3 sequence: CASSHGGNTEASF. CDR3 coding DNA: TGTGCCAGCAGCCACGGCGGGAACACTGAAGCTTCCTTT.

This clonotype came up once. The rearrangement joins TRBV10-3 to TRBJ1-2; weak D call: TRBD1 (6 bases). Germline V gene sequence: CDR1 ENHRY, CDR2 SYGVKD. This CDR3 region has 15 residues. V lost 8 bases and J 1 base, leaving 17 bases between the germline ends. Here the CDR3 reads CAIGGPGGDNYGYTF. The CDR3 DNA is TGTGCCATCGGGGGGCCCGGGGGCGATAACTATGGCTACACCTTC.

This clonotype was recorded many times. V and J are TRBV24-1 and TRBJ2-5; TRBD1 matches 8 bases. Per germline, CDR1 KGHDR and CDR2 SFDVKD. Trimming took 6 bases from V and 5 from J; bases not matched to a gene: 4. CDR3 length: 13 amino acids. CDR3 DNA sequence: TGTGCCACCAGTACAGGGGGGAGTGAGACCCAGTACTTC. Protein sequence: CATSTGGSETQYF.

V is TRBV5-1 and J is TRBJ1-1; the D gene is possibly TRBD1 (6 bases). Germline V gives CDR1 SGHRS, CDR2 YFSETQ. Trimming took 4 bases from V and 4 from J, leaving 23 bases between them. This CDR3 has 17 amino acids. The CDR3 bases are TGCGCCAGCAGCACGACCCCACGGGCAGGGGTTGGCACTGAAGCTTTCTTT. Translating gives CASSTTPRAGVGTEAFF.

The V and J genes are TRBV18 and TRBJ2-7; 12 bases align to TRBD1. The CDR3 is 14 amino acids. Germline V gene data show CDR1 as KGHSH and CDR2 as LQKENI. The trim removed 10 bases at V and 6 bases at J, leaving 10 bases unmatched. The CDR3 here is CATGTGTGGREQYF. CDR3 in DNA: TGTGCCACCGGGACCGGGACAGGGGGCCGCGAGCAGTACTTC.

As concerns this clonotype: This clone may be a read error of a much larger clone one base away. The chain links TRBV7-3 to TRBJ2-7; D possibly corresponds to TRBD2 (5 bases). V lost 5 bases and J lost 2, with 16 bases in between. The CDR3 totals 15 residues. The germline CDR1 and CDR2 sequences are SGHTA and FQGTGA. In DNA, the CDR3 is TGTGCCAGCAGCCGAGACTTGGCGGGCACCTACGAGCAGTACTTC. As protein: CASSRDLAGTYEQYF.

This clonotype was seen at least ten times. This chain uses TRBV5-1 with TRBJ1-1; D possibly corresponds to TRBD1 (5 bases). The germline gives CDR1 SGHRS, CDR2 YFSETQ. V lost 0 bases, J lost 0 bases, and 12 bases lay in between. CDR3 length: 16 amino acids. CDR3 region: CASSLVATALNTEAFF. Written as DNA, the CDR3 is TGCGCCAGCAGCTTGGTCGCGACAGCATTGAACACTGAAGCTTTCTTT.

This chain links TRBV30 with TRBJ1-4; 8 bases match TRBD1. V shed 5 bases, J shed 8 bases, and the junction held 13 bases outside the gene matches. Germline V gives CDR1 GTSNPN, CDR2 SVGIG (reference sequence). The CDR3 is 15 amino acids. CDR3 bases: TGTGCCTGGGCCAGAAAGCCCGGGACAGGAGAAAAACTGTTTTTT. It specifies CAWARKPGTGEKLFF.

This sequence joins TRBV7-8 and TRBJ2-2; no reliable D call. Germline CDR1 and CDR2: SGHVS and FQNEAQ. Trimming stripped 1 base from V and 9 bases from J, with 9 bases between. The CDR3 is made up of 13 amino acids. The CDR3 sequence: CASSLDSVWELFF. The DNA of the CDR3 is TGTGCCAGCAGCTTAGACAGTGTATGGGAGCTGTTTTTT. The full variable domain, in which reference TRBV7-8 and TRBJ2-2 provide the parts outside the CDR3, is GAGVSQSPRYKVAKRGQDVALRCDPISGHVSLFWYQQALGQGPEFLTYFQNEAQLDKSGLPSDRFFAERPEGSVSTLKIQRTQQEDSAVYLCASSLDSVWELFFGEGSRLTVL.

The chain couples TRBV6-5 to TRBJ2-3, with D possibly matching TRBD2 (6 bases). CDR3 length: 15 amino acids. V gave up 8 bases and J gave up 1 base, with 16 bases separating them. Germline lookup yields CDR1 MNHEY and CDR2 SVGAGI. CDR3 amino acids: CASQNSGGGTDTQYF. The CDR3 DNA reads TGTGCCAGCCAGAATAGCGGCGGAGGCACAGATACGCAGTATTTT.

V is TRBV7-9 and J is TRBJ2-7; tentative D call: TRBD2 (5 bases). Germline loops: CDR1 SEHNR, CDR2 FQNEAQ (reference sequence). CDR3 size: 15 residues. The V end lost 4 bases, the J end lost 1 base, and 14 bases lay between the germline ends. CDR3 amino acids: CASSSLSPGSYEQYF. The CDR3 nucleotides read TGTGCCAGCAGCTCCCTCTCACCGGGGTCCTACGAGCAGTACTTC.

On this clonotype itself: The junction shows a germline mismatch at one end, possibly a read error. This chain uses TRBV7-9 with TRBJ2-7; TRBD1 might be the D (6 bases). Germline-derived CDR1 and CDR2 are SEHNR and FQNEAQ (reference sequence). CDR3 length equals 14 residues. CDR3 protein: CARSDRDKGYEQYF. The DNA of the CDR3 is TGTGCCCGCAGCGACCGGGACAAAGGTTACGAGCAGTACTTC.

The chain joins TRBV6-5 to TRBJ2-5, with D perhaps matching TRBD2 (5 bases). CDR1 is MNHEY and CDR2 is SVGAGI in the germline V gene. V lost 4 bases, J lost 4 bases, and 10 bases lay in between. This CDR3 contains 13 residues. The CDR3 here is CASSLFLAETQYF. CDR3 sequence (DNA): TGTGCCAGCAGTTTGTTTCTAGCAGAGACCCAGTACTTC.

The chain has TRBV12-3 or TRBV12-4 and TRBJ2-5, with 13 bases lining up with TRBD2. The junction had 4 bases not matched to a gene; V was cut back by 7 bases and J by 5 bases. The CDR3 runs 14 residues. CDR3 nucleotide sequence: TGTGCCAGCACTCGGACTAGCGGGAGTGAGACCCAGTACTTC. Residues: CASTRTSGSETQYF.

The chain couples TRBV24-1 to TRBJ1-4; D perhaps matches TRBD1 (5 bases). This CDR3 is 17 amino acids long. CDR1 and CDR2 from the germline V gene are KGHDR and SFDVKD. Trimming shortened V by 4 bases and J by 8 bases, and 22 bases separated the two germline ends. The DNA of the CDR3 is TGTGCCACCAGTGACCTACAGGACTTCGGGGTAGGAGAAAAACTGTTTTTT. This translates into CATSDLQDFGVGEKLFF.

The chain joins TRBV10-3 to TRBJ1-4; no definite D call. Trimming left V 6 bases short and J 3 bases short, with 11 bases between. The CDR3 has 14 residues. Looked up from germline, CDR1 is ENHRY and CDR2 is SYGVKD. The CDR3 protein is CAISGSDANEKLFF. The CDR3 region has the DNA TGTGCCATCAGCGGGTCAGATGCTAATGAAAAACTGTTTTTT.

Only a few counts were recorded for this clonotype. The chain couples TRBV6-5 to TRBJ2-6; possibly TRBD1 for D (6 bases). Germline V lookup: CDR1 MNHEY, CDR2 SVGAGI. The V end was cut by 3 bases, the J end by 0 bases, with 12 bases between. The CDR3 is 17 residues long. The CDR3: CASSYDRPRSGANVLTF. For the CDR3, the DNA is TGTGCCAGCAGTTATGACAGGCCCCGCTCTGGGGCCAACGTCCTGACTTTC.

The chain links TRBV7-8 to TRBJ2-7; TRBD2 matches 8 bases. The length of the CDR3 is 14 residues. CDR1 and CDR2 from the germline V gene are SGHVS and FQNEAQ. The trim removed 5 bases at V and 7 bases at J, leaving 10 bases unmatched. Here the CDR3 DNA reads TGTGCCAGCAGCCCCCGCCCGGGAGGGGGTGAGCAGTACTTC. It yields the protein CASSPRPGGGEQYF.